A single sample is the source of the 2 T cell receptor beta chains below, sequenced in a study of vaccination and CD4 T cells after COVID-19. Once obtained from cultured CD4+ T cells, the DNA was sequenced using the Oncomine TCR Beta short-read assay. TCRdb itself ran the PCR reads through MiXCR, one entry per CDR3 protein. Among thousands of distinct CDR3 sequences listed, under 60% were seen once. For these TCRs, the target antigens are not known. Stated treatment: roughly nine-day PBMC culture with coronavirus spike peptide pools or control peptides (ViraFEST assay). The unexposed donor gave CD4+ T cells before the COVID-19 pandemic (2011-2018). Material: CD4+ T cells from blood, cultured in vitro. Every receptor here comes from a human donor in good health.

The V and J genes are TRBV6-5 and TRBJ2-1; D is unclear. The V and J ends lost 2 bases and 5 bases respectively, with 10 bases between them. The CDR3 loop spans 14 amino acids. Germline V lookup: CDR1 MNHEY, CDR2 SVGAGI. This CDR3 is CASSYRAGHNEQFF. As DNA, the CDR3 is TGTGCCAGCAGTTACAGGGCAGGTCACAATGAGCAGTTCTTC.

The rearrangement joins TRBV7-2 to TRBJ2-7; no firm D call. Looked up from germline, CDR1 is SGHTA and CDR2 is FQGNSA. The CDR3 runs to 12 residues. Trimming took off 3 bases at V and 3 bases at J, with 6 bases between the two ends. CDR3 amino acids: CASSLRSYEQYF. The CDR3 DNA reads as TGTGCCAGCAGCTTGAGAAGCTACGAGCAGTACTTC.